These T cell receptor beta chains were read from a single sample in a study of blood T cell repertoires in COVID-19. Using immunoSEQ multiplex PCR, the repertoire was profiled, and TCRdb retains in-frame clones only, with some absent. Here the sample spans about 200,000 clones, around 82% being singletons. The sequenced sample consisted of peripheral blood. Receptors were obtained from a human donor in a cohort sampled during active COVID-19. Both conserved end residues are part of each CDR3. A D gene is named only where the DNA matches it firmly. For some rows the clone size is stated as once, few or many, or as a class when expanded; others skip it.

cdr3_aa: CASSFGTGNTGELFF; cdr3_nt: TGTGCCAGCAGCTTCGGGACAGGGAACACCGGGGAGCTGTTTTTT; d_call: TRBD1; v_call: TRBV5-6; clone_size: once; j_call: TRBJ2-2
cdr3_aa: CASSYFSPQNNSPLHF; cdr3_nt: TGTGCCAGCAGTTACTTCTCGCCACAGAATAATTCACCCCTCCACTTT; d_call: -; v_call: TRBV6-5; clone_size: few; j_call: TRBJ1-6
cdr3_aa: CASVSGPYNEQFF; cdr3_nt: TGTGCCAGCGTGTCAGGCCCCTACAATGAGCAGTTCTTC; d_call: -; v_call: TRBV13; clone_size: -; j_call: TRBJ2-1
cdr3_aa: CASSQPPREWYF; cdr3_nt: TGTGCCAGCAGCCAACCCCCAAGGGAGTGGTACTTC; d_call: -; v_call: TRBV3-1/TRBV3-2; clone_size: -; j_call: TRBJ2-7
cdr3_aa: CASSSRVEPGMNTEAFF; cdr3_nt: TGTGCCAGCAGCTCCCGGGTAGAACCCGGTATGAACACTGAAGCTTTCTTT; d_call: -; v_call: TRBV5-4; clone_size: few; j_call: TRBJ1-1
cdr3_aa: CASSPNRDRGNSPLHF; cdr3_nt: TGTGCCAGCAGCCCGAACCGGGACAGGGGTAATTCACCCCTCCACTTT; d_call: TRBD1; v_call: TRBV3-1/TRBV3-2; clone_size: -; j_call: TRBJ1-6
cdr3_aa: CASSDLGNREKYEQYF; cdr3_nt: TGTGCCAGCAGTGACCTGGGGAACAGGGAAAAGTACGAGCAGTACTTC; d_call: -; v_call: TRBV2; clone_size: -; j_call: TRBJ2-7
cdr3_aa: CASSPDRVPGELFF; cdr3_nt: TGTGCCAGTAGTCCGGACAGGGTACCCGGGGAGCTGTTTTTT; d_call: TRBD1; v_call: TRBV19; clone_size: -; j_call: TRBJ2-2
cdr3_aa: CASSLGVYQPQHF; cdr3_nt: TGTGCCAGCAGTTTAGGAGTATATCAGCCCCAGCATTTT; d_call: -; v_call: TRBV28; clone_size: -; j_call: TRBJ1-5
cdr3_aa: CASSYLRGVGGENQETQYF; cdr3_nt: TGCGCCAGCAGCTATTTGAGGGGCGTCGGCGGGGAGAACCAAGAGACCCAGTACTTC; d_call: -; v_call: TRBV5-1; clone_size: -; j_call: TRBJ2-5
cdr3_aa: CATSDWTRAGRRNEQFF; cdr3_nt: TGTGCCACCAGTGATTGGACCAGGGCGGGGAGGCGAAATGAGCAGTTCTTC; d_call: -; v_call: TRBV24-1; clone_size: -; j_call: TRBJ2-1
cdr3_aa: CASSLVGREETQYF; cdr3_nt: TGTGCCAGCAGCTTGGTGGGGCGAGAAGAGACCCAGTACTTC; d_call: -; v_call: TRBV5-8; clone_size: -; j_call: TRBJ2-5
cdr3_aa: CASRRADSYNEQFF; cdr3_nt: TGTGCCAGCCGGCGGGCGGACTCCTACAATGAGCAGTTCTTC; d_call: -; v_call: TRBV6-5; clone_size: -; j_call: TRBJ2-1
cdr3_aa: CASSSIRGFPGSYEQYF; cdr3_nt: TGTGCCAGCAGTTCCATTAGGGGCTTTCCTGGCTCCTACGAGCAGTACTTC; d_call: -; v_call: TRBV28; clone_size: -; j_call: TRBJ2-7
cdr3_aa: CASLSGVDTGELFF; cdr3_nt: TGTGCCAGCCTCTCCGGGGTCGACACCGGGGAGCTGTTTTTT; d_call: -; v_call: TRBV6-5; clone_size: -; j_call: TRBJ2-2
cdr3_aa: CASSDRGQDTEAFF; cdr3_nt: TGTGCCAGCAGCGACAGGGGGCAGGACACTGAAGCTTTCTTT; d_call: TRBD1; v_call: TRBV28; clone_size: -; j_call: TRBJ1-1
cdr3_aa: CATSFTGGLNEKLFF; cdr3_nt: TGTGCCACCAGCTTCACAGGGGGCTTGAATGAAAAACTGTTTTTT; d_call: TRBD1; v_call: TRBV15; clone_size: -; j_call: TRBJ1-4
cdr3_aa: CASRSGPSYNEQFF; cdr3_nt: TGTGCCAGCAGAAGCGGGCCCTCCTACAATGAGCAGTTCTTC; d_call: -; v_call: TRBV27; clone_size: once; j_call: TRBJ2-1
cdr3_aa: CASSLGLGGKSQETQYF; cdr3_nt: TGTGCCAGCAGCTTAGGACTTGGCGGGAAAAGCCAAGAGACCCAGTACTTC; d_call: -; v_call: TRBV7-9; clone_size: -; j_call: TRBJ2-5
cdr3_aa: CASTLGQRNTEAFF; cdr3_nt: TGTGCCAGCACCCTGGGACAGAGGAACACTGAAGCTTTCTTT; d_call: TRBD1; v_call: TRBV7-3; clone_size: -; j_call: TRBJ1-1